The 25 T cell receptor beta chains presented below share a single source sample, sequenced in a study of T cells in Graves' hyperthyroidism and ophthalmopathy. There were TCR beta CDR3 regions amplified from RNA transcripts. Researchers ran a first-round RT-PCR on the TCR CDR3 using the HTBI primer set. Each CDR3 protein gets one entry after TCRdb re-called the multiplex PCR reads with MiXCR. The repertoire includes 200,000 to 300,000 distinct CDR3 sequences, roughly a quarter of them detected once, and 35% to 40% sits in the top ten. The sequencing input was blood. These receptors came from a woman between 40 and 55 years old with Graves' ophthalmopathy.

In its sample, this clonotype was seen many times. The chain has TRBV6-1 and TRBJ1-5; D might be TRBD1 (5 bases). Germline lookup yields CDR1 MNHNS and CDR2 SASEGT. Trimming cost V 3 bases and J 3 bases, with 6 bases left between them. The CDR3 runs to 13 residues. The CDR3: CASSEGPNQPQHF. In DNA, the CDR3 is TGTGCCAGCAGTGAGGGGCCCAATCAGCCCCAGCATTTT.

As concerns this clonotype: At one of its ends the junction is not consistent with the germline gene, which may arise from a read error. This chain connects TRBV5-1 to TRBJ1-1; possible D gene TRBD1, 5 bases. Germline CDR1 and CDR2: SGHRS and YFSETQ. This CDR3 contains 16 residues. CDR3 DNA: TGCGCCAGCAGCTGGGGGGGGATAGGGTTGAACACTGAAGCTTCCTTT. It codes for CASSWGGIGLNTEASF.

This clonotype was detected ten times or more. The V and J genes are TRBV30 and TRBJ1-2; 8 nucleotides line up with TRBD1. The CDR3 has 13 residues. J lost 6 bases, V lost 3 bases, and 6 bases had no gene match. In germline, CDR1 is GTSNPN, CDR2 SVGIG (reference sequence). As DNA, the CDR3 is TGTGCCTGGAGACCGGGACAGGTGAATGGCTACACCTTC. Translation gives CAWRPGQVNGYTF.

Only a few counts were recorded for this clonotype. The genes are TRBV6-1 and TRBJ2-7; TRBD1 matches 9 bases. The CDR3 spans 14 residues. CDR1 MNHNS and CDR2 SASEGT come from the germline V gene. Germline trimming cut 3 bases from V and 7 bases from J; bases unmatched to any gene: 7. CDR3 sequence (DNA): TGTGCCAGCAGTGAGCCAGGACAGGGGTTAGAGCAGTACTTC. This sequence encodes CASSEPGQGLEQYF.

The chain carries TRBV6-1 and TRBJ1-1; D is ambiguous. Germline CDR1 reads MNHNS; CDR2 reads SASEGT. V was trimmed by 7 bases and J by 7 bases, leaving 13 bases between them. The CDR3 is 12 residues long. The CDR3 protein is CASTNNPREAFF. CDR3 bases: TGTGCCAGCACTAACAACCCCCGTGAAGCTTTCTTT.

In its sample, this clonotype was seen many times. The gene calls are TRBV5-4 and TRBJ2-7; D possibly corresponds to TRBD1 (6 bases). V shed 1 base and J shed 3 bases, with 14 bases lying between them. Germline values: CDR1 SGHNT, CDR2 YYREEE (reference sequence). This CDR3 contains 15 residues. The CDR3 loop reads CASSLWAGANYEQYF. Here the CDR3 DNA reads TGTGCCAGCAGCTTGTGGGCAGGGGCGAACTACGAGCAGTACTTC. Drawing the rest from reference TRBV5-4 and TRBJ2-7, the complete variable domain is ETGVTQSPTHLIKTRGQQVTLRCSSQSGHNTVSWYQQALGQGPQFIFQYYREEENGRGNFPPRFSGLQFPNYSSELNVNALELDDSALYLCASSLWAGANYEQYFGPGTRLTVT.

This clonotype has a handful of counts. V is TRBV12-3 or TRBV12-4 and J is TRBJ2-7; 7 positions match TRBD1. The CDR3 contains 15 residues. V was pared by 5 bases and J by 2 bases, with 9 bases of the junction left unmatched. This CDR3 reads CASSDRAYRTYEQYF. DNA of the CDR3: TGTGCCAGCAGTGACAGGGCTTACCGGACCTACGAGCAGTACTTC.

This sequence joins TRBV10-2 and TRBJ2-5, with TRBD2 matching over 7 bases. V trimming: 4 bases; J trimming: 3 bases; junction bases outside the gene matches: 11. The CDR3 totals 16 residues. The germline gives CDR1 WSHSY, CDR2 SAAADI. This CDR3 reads CASSVWEAGAEETQYF. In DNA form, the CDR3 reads TGCGCCAGCAGTGTGTGGGAGGCGGGAGCAGAAGAGACCCAGTACTTC.

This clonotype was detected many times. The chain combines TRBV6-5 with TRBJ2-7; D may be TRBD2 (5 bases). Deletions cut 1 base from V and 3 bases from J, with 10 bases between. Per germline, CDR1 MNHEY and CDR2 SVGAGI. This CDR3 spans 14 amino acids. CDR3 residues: CASSYFSGNYEQYF. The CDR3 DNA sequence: TGTGCCAGCAGTTACTTCTCGGGGAACTACGAGCAGTACTTC.

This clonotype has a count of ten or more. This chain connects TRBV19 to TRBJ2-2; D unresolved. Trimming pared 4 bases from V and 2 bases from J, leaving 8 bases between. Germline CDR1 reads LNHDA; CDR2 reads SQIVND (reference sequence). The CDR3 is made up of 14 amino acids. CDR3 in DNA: TGTGCCAGTAGTACATCAGTAAACACCGGGGAGCTGTTTTTT. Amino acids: CASSTSVNTGELFF.

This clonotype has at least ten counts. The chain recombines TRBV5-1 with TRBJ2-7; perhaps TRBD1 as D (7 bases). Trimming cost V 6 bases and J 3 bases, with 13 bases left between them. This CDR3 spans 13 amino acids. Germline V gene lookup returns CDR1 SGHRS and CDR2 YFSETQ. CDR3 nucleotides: TGCGCCAGCAAGGAGGGGGCGAGCTACGAGCAGTACTTC. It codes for CASKEGASYEQYF.

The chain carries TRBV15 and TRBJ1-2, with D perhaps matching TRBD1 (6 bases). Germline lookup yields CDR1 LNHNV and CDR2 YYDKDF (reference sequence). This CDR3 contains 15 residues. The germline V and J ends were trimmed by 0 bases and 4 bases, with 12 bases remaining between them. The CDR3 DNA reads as TGTGCCACCAGCAGAGACCAAACAGGGTCCTATGGCTACACCTTC. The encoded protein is CATSRDQTGSYGYTF. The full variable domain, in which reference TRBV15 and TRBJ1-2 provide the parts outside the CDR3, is DAMVIQNPRYQVTQFGKPVTLSCSQTLNHNVMYWYQQKSSQAPKLLFHYYDKDFNNEADTPDNFQSRRPNTSFCFLDIRSPGLGDTAMYLCATSRDQTGSYGYTFGSGTRLTVV.

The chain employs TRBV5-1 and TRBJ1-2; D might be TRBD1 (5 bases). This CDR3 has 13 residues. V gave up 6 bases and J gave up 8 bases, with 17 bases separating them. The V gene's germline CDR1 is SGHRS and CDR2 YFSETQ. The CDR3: CASTDVGQRGYTF. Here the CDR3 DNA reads TGCGCCAGCACGGATGTGGGGCAGAGGGGCTACACCTTC.

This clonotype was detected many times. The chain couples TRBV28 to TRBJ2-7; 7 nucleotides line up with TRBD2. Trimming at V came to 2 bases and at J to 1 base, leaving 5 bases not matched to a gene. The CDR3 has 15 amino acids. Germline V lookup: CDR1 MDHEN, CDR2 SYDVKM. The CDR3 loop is CASSLPGLGSYEQYF. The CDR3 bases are TGTGCCAGCAGTTTACCCGGACTAGGGTCCTACGAGCAGTACTTC.

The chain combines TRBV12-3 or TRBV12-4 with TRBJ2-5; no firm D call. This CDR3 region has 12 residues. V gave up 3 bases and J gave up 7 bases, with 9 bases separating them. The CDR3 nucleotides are TGTGCCAGCAGTTTCACCGGTGGGACCCAGTACTTC. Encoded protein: CASSFTGGTQYF.

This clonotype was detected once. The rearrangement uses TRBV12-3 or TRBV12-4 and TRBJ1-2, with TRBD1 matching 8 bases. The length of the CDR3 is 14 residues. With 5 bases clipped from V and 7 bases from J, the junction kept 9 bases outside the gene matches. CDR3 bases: TGTGCCAGCAGTAGGACAGGGTCGCGCGGTGGCTACACCTTC. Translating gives CASSRTGSRGGYTF.

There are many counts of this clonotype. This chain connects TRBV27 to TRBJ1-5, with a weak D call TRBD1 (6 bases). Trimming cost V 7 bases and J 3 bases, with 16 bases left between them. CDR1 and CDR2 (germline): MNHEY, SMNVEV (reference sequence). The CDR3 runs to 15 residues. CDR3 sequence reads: CASINRDTTNQPQHF. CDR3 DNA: TGTGCCAGCATTAACCGGGACACCACCAATCAGCCCCAGCATTTT.

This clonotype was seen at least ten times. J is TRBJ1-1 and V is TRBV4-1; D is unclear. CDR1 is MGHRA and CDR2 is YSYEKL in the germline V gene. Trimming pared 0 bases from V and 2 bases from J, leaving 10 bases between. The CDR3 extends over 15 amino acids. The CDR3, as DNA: TGCGCCAGCAGCCAAGAAGGGCTACTTAACACTGAAGCTTTCTTT. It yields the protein CASSQEGLLNTEAFF.

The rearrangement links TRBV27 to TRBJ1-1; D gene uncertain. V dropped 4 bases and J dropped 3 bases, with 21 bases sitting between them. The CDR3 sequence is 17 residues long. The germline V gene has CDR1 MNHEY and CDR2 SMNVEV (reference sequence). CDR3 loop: CASSSRSLSSSDTEAFF. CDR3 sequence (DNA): TGTGCCAGCAGTTCGCGCTCGCTTTCGAGTTCGGACACTGAAGCTTTCTTT.

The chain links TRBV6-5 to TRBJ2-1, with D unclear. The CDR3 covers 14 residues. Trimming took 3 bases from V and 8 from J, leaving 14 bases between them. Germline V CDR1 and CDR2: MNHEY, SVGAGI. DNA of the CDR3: TGTGCCAGCAGTTATTCCGATAGACTTGATGAGCAGTTCTTC. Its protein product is CASSYSDRLDEQFF.

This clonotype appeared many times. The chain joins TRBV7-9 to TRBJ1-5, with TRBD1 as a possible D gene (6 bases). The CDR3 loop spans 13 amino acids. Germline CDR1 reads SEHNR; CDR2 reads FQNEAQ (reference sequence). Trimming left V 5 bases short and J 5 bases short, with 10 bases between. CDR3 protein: CASSQGGYQPQHF. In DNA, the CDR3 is TGTGCCAGCAGCCAAGGGGGGTATCAGCCCCAGCATTTT.

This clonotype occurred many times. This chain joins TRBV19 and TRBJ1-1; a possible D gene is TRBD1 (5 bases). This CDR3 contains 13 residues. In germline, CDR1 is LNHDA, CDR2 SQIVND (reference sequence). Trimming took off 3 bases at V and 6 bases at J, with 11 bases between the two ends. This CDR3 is CASSMSGLAEAFF. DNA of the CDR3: TGTGCCAGTAGTATGTCAGGGTTGGCTGAAGCTTTCTTT.

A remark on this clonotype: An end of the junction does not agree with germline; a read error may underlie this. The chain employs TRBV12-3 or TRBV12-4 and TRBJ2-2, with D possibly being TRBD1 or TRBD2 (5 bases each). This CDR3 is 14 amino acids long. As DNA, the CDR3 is TGTGCCAGCAGGGGTGCGTCGGACACCGGGGAGCTGTCTTTT. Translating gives CASRGASDTGELSF.

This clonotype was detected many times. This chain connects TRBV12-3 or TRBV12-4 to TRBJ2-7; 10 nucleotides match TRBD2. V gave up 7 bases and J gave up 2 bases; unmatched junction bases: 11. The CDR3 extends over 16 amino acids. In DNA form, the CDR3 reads TGTGCCAGCACTCAGTCCTTAGCGGGAGGTGCCTACGAGCAGTACTTC. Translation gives CASTQSLAGGAYEQYF.

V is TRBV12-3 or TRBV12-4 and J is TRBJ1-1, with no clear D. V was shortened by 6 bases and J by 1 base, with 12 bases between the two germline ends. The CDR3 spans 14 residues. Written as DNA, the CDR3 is TGTGCCAGCAGCCCCGCGGACGCGAACACTGAAGCTTTCTTT. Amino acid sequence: CASSPADANTEAFF.